The entry below gives a single T cell receptor beta chain sequence along with its context. This sample also contains other DNA sequences that code for the same CDR3. This specimen belongs to a study of shared clonotypes between healthy human individuals. Method: immunoSEQ multiplex PCR; TCRdb's copy keeps in-frame clones and lacks some. This sample has some 2,500,000 clones, with roughly 92% found just once. Sequenced sample: naive CD4+ T cells from PBMCs. Subset of the sample: CD45RA+ positively selected. The source of this sequence is a man aged 18 to 29 in good health. Some clones in this sample may be carry-over from other donors' samples.

The CDR3 loop reads CATSRDTEAFF. The CDR3 DNA sequence: TGTGCCACCAGCAGAGACACTGAAGCTTTCTTT. This chain uses TRBV15 with TRBJ1-1; D gene uncertain. Germline CDR1 and CDR2: LNHNV and YYDKDF (reference sequence). Trimming shortened V by 0 bases and J by 4 bases, and 0 bases separated the two germline ends. CDR3 length equals 11 residues.